These 5 T cell receptor beta chains share one sample of origin, sequenced in a study of T cells in localized non-small cell lung cancer. TCRdb's copy holds only in-frame clones and misses some; the assay was immunoSEQ multiplex PCR. The sample lists approximately 150,000 clones; 89% were seen once. The sample consisted of peripheral blood, taken before any cancer treatment. The origin of the receptors is a female donor aged 60 or older with stage I lung adenocarcinoma.

V gene TRBV7-3 combines with J gene TRBJ1-5; D is unresolved. This CDR3 has 12 residues. V lost 8 bases, J lost 3 bases, and 8 bases lay in between. From germline, CDR1 is SGHTA and CDR2 FQGTGA. DNA for the CDR3: TGTGCCAGCGCCCCGGCCAATCAGCCCCAGCATTTT. Translation: CASAPANQPQHF.

The chain joins TRBV7-3 to TRBJ1-1; TRBD1 is a possible D gene (5 bases). Trimming pared 1 base from V and 6 bases from J, leaving 12 bases between. CDR1 is SGHTA, CDR2 FQGTGA, per germline. The CDR3 has 14 amino acids. For the CDR3, the DNA is TGTGCCAGCAGCTTAAATACAGGACGGGCTGAAGCTTTCTTT. Translation: CASSLNTGRAEAFF.

The chain combines TRBV11-2 with TRBJ2-6; D call uncertain. Germline V gene sequence: CDR1 SGHAT, CDR2 FQNNGV. The length of the CDR3 is 15 residues. V lost 3 bases to trimming and J lost 1 base, with 7 bases between them. The CDR3 DNA reads as TGTGCCAGCAGCTTGATAAGGTCTGGGGCCAACGTCCTGACTTTC. Its translation is CASSLIRSGANVLTF.

The chain links TRBV23-1 to TRBJ1-5; TRBD1 is a possible D gene (5 bases). TRBV23-1 has ORF status, its function being uncertain. The V and J ends lost 7 bases and 4 bases respectively, with 14 bases between them. CDR3 length equals 14 residues. The DNA for the CDR3 is TGCGCCAGCAAAGTGACAGTACCAAATCAGCCCCAGCATTTT. Amino acids: CASKVTVPNQPQHF.

This clone was detected once. This chain joins TRBV5-1 and TRBJ2-1; 8 positions match TRBD2. The trim removed 0 bases at V and 6 bases at J, leaving 5 bases unmatched. The CDR3 runs 15 residues. The germline CDR1 and CDR2 sequences are SGHRS and YFSETQ. The CDR3 is CASSLALAGTNEQFF. Here the CDR3 DNA reads TGCGCCAGCAGCTTGGCGTTAGCGGGGACCAATGAGCAGTTCTTC.